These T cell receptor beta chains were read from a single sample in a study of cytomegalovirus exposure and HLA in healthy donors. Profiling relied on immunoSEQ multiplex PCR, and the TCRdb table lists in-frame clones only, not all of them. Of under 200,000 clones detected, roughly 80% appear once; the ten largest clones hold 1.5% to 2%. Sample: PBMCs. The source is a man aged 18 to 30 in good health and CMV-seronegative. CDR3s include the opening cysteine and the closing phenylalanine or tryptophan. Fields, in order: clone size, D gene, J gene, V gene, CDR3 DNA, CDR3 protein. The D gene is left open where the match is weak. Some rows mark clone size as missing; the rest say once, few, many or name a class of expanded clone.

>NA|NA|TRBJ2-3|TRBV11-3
TGTGCCAGCAGCCCACAAGGACATGGGGCACGGATAAACACAGATACGCAGTATTTT
CASSPQGHGARINTDTQYF
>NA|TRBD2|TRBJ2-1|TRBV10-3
TGTGCCATCACCGGGACTAGCGGGAGTGAGCAGTTCTTC
CAITGTSGSEQFF
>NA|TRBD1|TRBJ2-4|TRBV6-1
TGTGCCAGCAGGGCACAGGGGTGGGCCAAAAACATTCAGTACTTC
CASRAQGWAKNIQYF
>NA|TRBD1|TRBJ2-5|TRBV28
TGTGCCAGCAGCACAGGGGGTACTCAAGAGACCCAGTACTTC
CASSTGGTQETQYF
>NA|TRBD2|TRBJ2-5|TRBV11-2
TGTGCCAGCAGCTTAAGCGGGGGTGGGACCCAGTACTTC
CASSLSGGGTQYF
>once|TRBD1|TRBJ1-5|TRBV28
TGTGCCAGCAGTTTTCTCGACAGGGGTGGTCAGCCCCAGCATTTT
CASSFLDRGGQPQHF
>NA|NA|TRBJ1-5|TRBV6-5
TGTGCCAGCAAAGAGTCTAATAGCAATCAGCCCCAGCATTTT
CASKESNSNQPQHF
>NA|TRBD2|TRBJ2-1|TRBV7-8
TGTGCCAGCAGCTTAGCGGTCTTGGGCGGGGGGGCGTCCAATGAGCAGTTCTTC
CASSLAVLGGGASNEQFF
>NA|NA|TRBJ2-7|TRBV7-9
TGTGCCAGCAGCTTAAGGACAAACTCCTACGAGCAGTACTTC
CASSLRTNSYEQYF
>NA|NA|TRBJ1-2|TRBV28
TGTGCCAGCAGTTTAATCAGGACAGACACTTCTTTCGGCTACACCTTC
CASSLIRTDTSFGYTF
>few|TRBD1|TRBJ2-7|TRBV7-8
TGTGCCAGCAGCTTAGGTGGGACAGGGTCCGGGGAGCAGTACTTC
CASSLGGTGSGEQYF
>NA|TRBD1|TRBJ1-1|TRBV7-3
TGTGCCAGCAGCACTCGCGGGGGACAGGGGCATACCGCCACTGAAGCTTTCTTT
CASSTRGGQGHTATEAFF
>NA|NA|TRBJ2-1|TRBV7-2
TGTGCCAGCAGGGCGGGTTCCTACAATGAGCAGTTCTTC
CASRAGSYNEQFF
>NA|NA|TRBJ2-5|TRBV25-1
TGTGCCAGCAGTAGGGGGTTGGACTTACCCAAGGGGGAGACCCAGTACTTC
CASSRGLDLPKGETQYF
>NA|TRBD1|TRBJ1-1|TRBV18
TGTGCCAGCTCGCAGGACAGGGTTGAAGCTTTCTTT
CASSQDRVEAFF
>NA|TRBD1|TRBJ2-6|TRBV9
TGTGCCAGCAGCGTAACAGGGGCTGGGTTAGGGGCCAACGTCCTGACTTTC
CASSVTGAGLGANVLTF
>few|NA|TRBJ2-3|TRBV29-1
TGCAGCGTTGGACAGCAGTCCACAGATACGCAGTATTTT
CSVGQQSTDTQYF
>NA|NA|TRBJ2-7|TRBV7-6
TGTGCCAGCAGCTTAGCCCGCGCCCTCTCCTACGAGCAGTACTTC
CASSLARALSYEQYF
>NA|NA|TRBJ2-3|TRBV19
TGTGCCAGTAGTGGGGGAGGAGATACGCAGTATTTT
CASSGGGDTQYF
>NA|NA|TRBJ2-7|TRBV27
TGTGCCAGCAGTTTATCGCCTGGGGCTCCCTACGAGCAGTACTTC
CASSLSPGAPYEQYF
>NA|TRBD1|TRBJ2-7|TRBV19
TGTGCCAGTAGTATGGACCCACAGGGGCTCGAGCAGTACTTC
CASSMDPQGLEQYF
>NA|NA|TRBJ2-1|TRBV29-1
TGCAGCGTTGAGGCTAGCGTGTACAATGAGCAGTTCTTC
CSVEASVYNEQFF
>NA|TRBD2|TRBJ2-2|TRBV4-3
TGCGCCAGCAGCCACCCTAGCGGAAGGGTTGGCGGGGAGCTGTTTTTT
CASSHPSGRVGGELFF
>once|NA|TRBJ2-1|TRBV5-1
TGCGCCAGCAGCTCCGCAGGGTCCTACAATGAGCAGTTCTTC
CASSSAGSYNEQFF
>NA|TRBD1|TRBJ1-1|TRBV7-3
TGTGCCAGCAGCGTAACAGGGGTTACTGAAGCTTTCTTT
CASSVTGVTEAFF
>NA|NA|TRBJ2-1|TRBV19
TGTGCCAGTAGTATAGAACGCCTGGGCCGCGAGCAGTTCTTC
CASSIERLGREQFF
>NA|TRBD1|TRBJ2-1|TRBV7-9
TGTGCCACCCCGACAGGGGTCCCCTACAATGAGCAGTTCTTC
CATPTGVPYNEQFF
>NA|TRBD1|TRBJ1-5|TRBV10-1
TGCGCCAGCAGTGAGGCAGACAGGGGCTGCAATCAGCCCCAGCATTTT
CASSEADRGCNQPQHF
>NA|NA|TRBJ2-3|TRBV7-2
TGTGCCAGCAGCCCCCCCTCGGCGGTCGGGGATACGCAGTATTTT
CASSPPSAVGDTQYF